The T cell receptor beta chain under discussion was sequenced for a study of a mutant IDH1 vaccine in newly diagnosed glioma. For the study at large: Investigators started vaccination 4-6 weeks after radiotherapy alone, or with temozolomide cycles. Earlier care involved radiotherapy, temozolomide, or both, and the majority received both. Treated individuals were around 60% male and approximately 40% female, averaging about 37 years of age. V12 fell at week 35 and V13, the study end, at week 47.

V was cut by 6 bases and J by 5 bases, with 7 bases left in between. Germline V CDR1 and CDR2: MNHNY, SVGAGI (reference sequence). This CDR3 is built from 11 residues. Turning to this clone: Its antigen is unidentified.

Stated time point: week 47, end of study. Each dose of the vaccine consisted of 300 ug of mutant IDH1 20-mer peptide, with topical imiquimod. Measured with immunoSEQ multiplex PCR; TCRdb has only the in-frame clones, and not every one. The repertoire holds fewer than 45,000 clones, with 82% as singletons. The sequence was obtained from a man aged 18 to 30 with glioma. Some clones in this sample may be carry-over from other donors' samples. The chain recombines TRBV6-6 with TRBJ1-2; D is unresolved. Specimen: PBMCs, collected from a glioma patient whose treatment included an IDH1 peptide vaccine. The CDR3 protein is CASSYGYGYTF. The CDR3 DNA sequence: TGTGCCAGCAGCTACGGTTATGGCTACACCTTC.